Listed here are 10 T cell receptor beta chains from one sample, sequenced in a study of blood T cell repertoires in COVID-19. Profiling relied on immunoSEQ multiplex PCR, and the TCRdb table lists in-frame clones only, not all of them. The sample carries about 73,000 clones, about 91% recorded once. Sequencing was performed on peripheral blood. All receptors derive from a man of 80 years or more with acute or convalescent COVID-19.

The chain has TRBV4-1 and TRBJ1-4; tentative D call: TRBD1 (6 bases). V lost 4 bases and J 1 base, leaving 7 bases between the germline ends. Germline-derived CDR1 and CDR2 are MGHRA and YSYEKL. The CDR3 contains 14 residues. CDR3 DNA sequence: TGCGCCAGCAGCCCACAGGGAACTAATGAAAAACTGTTTTTT. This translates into CASSPQGTNEKLFF.

CDR3 region: CASNRQAYTDTQYF. The CDR3 nucleotides read TGTGCCAGCAATAGACAGGCGTACACAGATACGCAGTATTTT. The chain links TRBV7-2 to TRBJ2-3; maybe TRBD1 (6 bases). The germline V gene has CDR1 SGHTA and CDR2 FQGNSA. Trimming took 7 bases from V and 2 from J, leaving 13 bases between them. CDR3 length equals 14 residues.

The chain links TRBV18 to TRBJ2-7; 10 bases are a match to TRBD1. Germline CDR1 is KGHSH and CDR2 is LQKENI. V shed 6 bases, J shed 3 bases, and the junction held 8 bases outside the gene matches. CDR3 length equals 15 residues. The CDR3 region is CASSLGTGDVYEQYF. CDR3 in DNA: TGTGCCAGCTCGCTGGGGACAGGGGATGTCTACGAGCAGTACTTC.

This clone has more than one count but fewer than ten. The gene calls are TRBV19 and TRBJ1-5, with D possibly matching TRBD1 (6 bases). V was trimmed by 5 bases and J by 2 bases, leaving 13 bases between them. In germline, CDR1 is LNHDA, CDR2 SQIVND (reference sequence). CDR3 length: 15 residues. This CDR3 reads CASSSDSLGNQPQHF. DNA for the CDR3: TGTGCCAGTAGTTCGGACAGCCTCGGCAATCAGCCCCAGCATTTT.

The CDR3 DNA is TGTGCCAGCATGCCGCCCGGGACAGGGGAGTTTTTT. It is translated as CASMPPGTGEFF. The J gene is TRBJ1-4, the V gene TRBV21-1; the listed D gene, TRBD1, was not tested against the DNA. TRBV21-1 is a listed pseudogene. CDR3 length: 12 residues.

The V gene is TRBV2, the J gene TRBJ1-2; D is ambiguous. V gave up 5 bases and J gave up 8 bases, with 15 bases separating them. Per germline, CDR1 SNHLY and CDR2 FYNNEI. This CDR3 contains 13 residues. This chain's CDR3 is CASSQEIRGGYTF. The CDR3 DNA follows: TGTGCCAGCAGTCAGGAAATCCGGGGAGGCTACACCTTC.

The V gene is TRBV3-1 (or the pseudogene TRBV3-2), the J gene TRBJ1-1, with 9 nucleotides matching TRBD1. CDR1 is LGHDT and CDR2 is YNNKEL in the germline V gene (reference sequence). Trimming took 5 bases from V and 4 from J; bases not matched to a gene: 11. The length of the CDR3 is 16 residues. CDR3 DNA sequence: TGTGCCAGCAGCTATTCTACAGGGGGCGTAAGCACTGAAGCTTTCTTT. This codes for CASSYSTGGVSTEAFF.

This CDR3 is CASSTGTEAFF. For the CDR3, the DNA is TGTGCCAGCAGTACGGGGACTGAAGCTTTCTTT. The chain carries TRBV12-3 or TRBV12-4 and TRBJ1-1; no firm D call. Trimming took 5 bases from V and 5 from J, leaving 6 bases between them. The length of the CDR3 is 11 residues.

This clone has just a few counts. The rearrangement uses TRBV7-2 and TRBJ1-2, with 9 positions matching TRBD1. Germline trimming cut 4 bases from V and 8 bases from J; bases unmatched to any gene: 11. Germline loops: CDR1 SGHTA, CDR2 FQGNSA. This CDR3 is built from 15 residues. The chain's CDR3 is CASSYKQGAFEGYTF. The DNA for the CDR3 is TGTGCCAGCAGCTATAAACAGGGGGCTTTTGAGGGCTACACCTTC.

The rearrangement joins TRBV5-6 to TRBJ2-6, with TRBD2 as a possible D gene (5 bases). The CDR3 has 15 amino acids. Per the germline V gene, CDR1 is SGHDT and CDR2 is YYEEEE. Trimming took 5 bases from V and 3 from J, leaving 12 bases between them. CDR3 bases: TGTGCCAGCAGGGGAGTGGGTAGTGGGGCCAACGTCCTGACTTTC. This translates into CASRGVGSGANVLTF.